A selection of T cell receptor beta chains follows, all from one sample in a study of T cell responses to AZD1222 COVID-19 vaccine. Repertoires were generated with immunoSEQ multiplex PCR, while TCRdb's copy carries only in-frame clones and drops some. This table holds some 110,000 clones, about 90% found once. Sequencing used peripheral blood, obtained 28 days after the second AZD1222 dose. These receptors all stem from an adult who received the AZD1222 COVID-19 vaccine. CDR3s include the opening cysteine and the closing phenylalanine or tryptophan. A D gene is named only where the DNA matches it firmly. Not every row has a clone size; where given, it reads once, few, many or a size class.

j_call: TRBJ2-5
v_call: TRBV3-1/TRBV3-2
clone_size: NA
d_call: NA
cdr3_aa: CASSQARPEETQYF
cdr3_nt: TGTGCCAGCAGCCAAGCTCGACCCGAAGAGACCCAGTACTTC

j_call: TRBJ2-3
v_call: TRBV3-1/TRBV3-2
clone_size: NA
d_call: NA
cdr3_aa: CASSGRVLVTDTQYF
cdr3_nt: TGTGCCAGCAGCGGACGTGTACTAGTGACAGATACGCAGTATTTT

j_call: TRBJ2-1
v_call: TRBV19
clone_size: NA
d_call: NA
cdr3_aa: CASSMWIGYSRGGNNEQFF
cdr3_nt: TGTGCCAGTAGTATGTGGATTGGGTATAGCAGGGGAGGGAACAATGAGCAGTTCTTC

j_call: TRBJ2-7
v_call: TRBV5-4
clone_size: few
d_call: TRBD1
cdr3_aa: CASSPGTGLSYEQYF
cdr3_nt: TGTGCCAGCAGCCCAGGGACAGGCCTCTCCTACGAGCAGTACTTC

j_call: TRBJ2-7
v_call: TRBV9
clone_size: NA
d_call: NA
cdr3_aa: CASSTIAESYEQYF
cdr3_nt: TGTGCCAGCAGCACAATAGCGGAATCCTACGAGCAGTACTTC

j_call: TRBJ2-1
v_call: TRBV11-3
clone_size: once
d_call: NA
cdr3_aa: CASSLGRLHEQFF
cdr3_nt: TGTGCCAGCAGCTTAGGCAGACTCCATGAGCAGTTCTTC

j_call: TRBJ1-4
v_call: TRBV11-2
clone_size: NA
d_call: NA
cdr3_aa: CASSLDTQGTANEKLFF
cdr3_nt: TGTGCCAGCAGCTTAGATACCCAAGGGACCGCTAATGAAAAACTGTTTTTT

j_call: TRBJ1-2
v_call: TRBV6-2/TRBV6-3
clone_size: NA
d_call: NA
cdr3_aa: CASSYSTATIYGYTF
cdr3_nt: TGTGCCAGCAGTTACTCGACAGCGACGATCTATGGCTACACCTTC

j_call: TRBJ2-1
v_call: TRBV4-2
clone_size: NA
d_call: NA
cdr3_aa: CASSQAQGLFGNEQFF
cdr3_nt: TGTGCCAGCAGCCAAGCACAGGGATTATTTGGGAATGAGCAGTTCTTC

j_call: TRBJ2-3
v_call: TRBV14
clone_size: NA
d_call: TRBD2
cdr3_aa: CASSPRGARTDTQYF
cdr3_nt: TGTGCCAGCAGCCCGCGGGGGGCTCGCACAGATACGCAGTATTTT